This TCR beta chain came from a study of long-term antiretroviral therapy in people with HIV. Study results and limitations: Clones that had undergone expansion before ART dominated the repertoire at all time points. From about 2003 to 2018, blood was obtained, possibly while participants received older ART regimens. Post-ART samples showed increased diversity that remained below transplant donor control levels.

Treatment for all HIV-infected participants took place in the United States. The CDR3 runs to 16 residues. Germline V CDR1 and CDR2: LNHNV, YYDKDF (reference sequence). Trimming cost V 0 bases and J 4 bases, with 12 bases left between them. About this clone itself: Its target is unknown.

immunoSEQ v3.0 was run at survey level. TCRdb keeps only in-frame clones here, not all; method: immunoSEQ multiplex PCR. This sample carries 25,000 to 35,000 clones, 85% to 90% of them seen once, and the ten largest clones take approximately 8%. J is TRBJ1-4 and V is TRBV15; D perhaps matches TRBD1 (5 bases). The clonotype comes from a man aged 50 or older with HIV. The sample in question was unsorted PBMCs, obtained 3.2 years before starting antiretroviral therapy. The CDR3 DNA sequence: TGTGCCACCAGCAGAGACCCGGGGCGCGGTAATGAAAAACTGTTTTTT. It encodes CATSRDPGRGNEKLFF.